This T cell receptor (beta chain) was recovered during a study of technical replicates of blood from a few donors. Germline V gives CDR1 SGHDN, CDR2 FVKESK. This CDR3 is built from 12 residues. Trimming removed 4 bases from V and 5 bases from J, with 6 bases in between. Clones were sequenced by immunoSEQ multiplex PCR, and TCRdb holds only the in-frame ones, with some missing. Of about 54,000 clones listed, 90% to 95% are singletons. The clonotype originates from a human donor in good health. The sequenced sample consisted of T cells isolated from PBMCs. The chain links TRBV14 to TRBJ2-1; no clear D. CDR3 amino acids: CASSPRDNEQFF. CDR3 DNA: TGTGCCAGCAGCCCTAGAGACAATGAGCAGTTCTTC.